A selection of T cell receptor beta chains follows, all from one sample in a study of blood T cell repertoires in COVID-19. Clones were sequenced by immunoSEQ multiplex PCR, and TCRdb holds only the in-frame ones, with some missing. Seen here are hundreds of thousands of clones, 86% observed once, and the top ten hold over 3%. The specimen was PBMCs or T cells enriched from blood (not recorded which). The source is a woman aged 50 to 60 in a cohort exposed to, infected with or recovered from COVID-19 (not recorded which). The CDR3 runs from the conserved cysteine through the conserved F or W. Each record gives: CDR3 length, D gene, J gene, V gene, CDR3 protein. The D gene is left open where the match is weak.

15	TRBD2	TRBJ2-5	TRBV5-4	CASSWAGGLQETQYF
14	.	TRBJ1-1	TRBV7-3	CASRPSPLNTEAFF
14	.	TRBJ1-2	TRBV27	CASKKLARGDGYTF
11	.	TRBJ1-2	TRBV2	CASSDPGRPSF
16	TRBD1	TRBJ2-1	TRBV5-4	CASSLADRVNYNEQFF
12	.	TRBJ1-1	TRBV28	CASSLYQRKAFF
15	TRBD2	TRBJ2-1	TRBV19	CASSILAGGGNEQFF
15	.	TRBJ1-3	TRBV11-2	CASSLTGLAGNTIYF
15	TRBD2	TRBJ2-1	TRBV9	CASSGSGRMSNEQFF
17	TRBD2	TRBJ2-3	TRBV11-2	CASSLNRLAGAKNTQYF
13	.	TRBJ2-2	TRBV6-6	CASSYLETGELFF
14	.	TRBJ1-2	TRBV6-5	CASSYSNKNYGYTF
13	TRBD1	TRBJ1-2	TRBV6-5	CASSLSGGYGYTF
14	.	TRBJ2-7	TRBV18	CASSPDRNPYEQYF
15	.	TRBJ2-3	TRBV9	CASSGGTLGTDTQYF
15	TRBD2	TRBJ2-1	TRBV5-4	CASSLERGDYNEQFF
13	.	TRBJ1-4	TRBV29-1	CSVEQQLGEKLFF
18	.	TRBJ2-1	TRBV9	CASRDRGDPRGAHNEQFF
17	TRBD2	TRBJ2-3	TRBV28	CASLGTSGGAPTDTQYF
20	TRBD2	TRBJ2-3	TRBV4-3	CASSRGLAGGRRSSTDTQYF
14	TRBD2	TRBJ2-5	TRBV9	CASSPTAGGETQYF
14	.	TRBJ2-2	TRBV7-6	CASSSVGAAGELFF
15	.	TRBJ1-2	TRBV6-1	CASSDRGLVNYGYTF
14	.	TRBJ1-1	TRBV2	CASSVESQNTEAFF
13	TRBD1	TRBJ1-2	TRBV5-4	CASSDRGLYGYTF
16	.	TRBJ2-7	TRBV11-2	CASSFSPPPGVYGQYF
16	TRBD1	TRBJ2-3	TRBV6-6	CASSQPTGTYTDTQYF
19	TRBD1	TRBJ1-4	TRBV5-1	CASSPAGQGSFGGNEKLFF
14	.	TRBJ1-1	TRBV5-1	CASSFSREGTEAFF
13	.	TRBJ2-5	TRBV15	CATSRARGETQYF
15	.	TRBJ1-1	TRBV6-5	CASSLAAGVYTEAFF
13	.	TRBJ1-2	TRBV2	CASRPDGGYGYTF
14	.	TRBJ2-2	TRBV19	CASVPGGYTGELFF
14	.	TRBJ1-2	TRBV28	CASSIRDISGGYTF
15	.	TRBJ1-6	TRBV11-1	CASSLASRGFAPLHF
14	.	TRBJ2-7	TRBV15	CATSRDQGSYEQYF
13	.	TRBJ2-7	TRBV30	CAWSVDRSYEQYF
13	.	TRBJ2-2	TRBV3-1/TRBV3-2	CASRGPSTGELFF
15	TRBD2	TRBJ2-1	TRBV24-1	CATSDPGLALGEQFF
16	.	TRBJ2-1	TRBV4-3	CASSQDPGGNYNEQFF
15	TRBD1	TRBJ2-7	TRBV28	CASRSQGAQLNEQYF